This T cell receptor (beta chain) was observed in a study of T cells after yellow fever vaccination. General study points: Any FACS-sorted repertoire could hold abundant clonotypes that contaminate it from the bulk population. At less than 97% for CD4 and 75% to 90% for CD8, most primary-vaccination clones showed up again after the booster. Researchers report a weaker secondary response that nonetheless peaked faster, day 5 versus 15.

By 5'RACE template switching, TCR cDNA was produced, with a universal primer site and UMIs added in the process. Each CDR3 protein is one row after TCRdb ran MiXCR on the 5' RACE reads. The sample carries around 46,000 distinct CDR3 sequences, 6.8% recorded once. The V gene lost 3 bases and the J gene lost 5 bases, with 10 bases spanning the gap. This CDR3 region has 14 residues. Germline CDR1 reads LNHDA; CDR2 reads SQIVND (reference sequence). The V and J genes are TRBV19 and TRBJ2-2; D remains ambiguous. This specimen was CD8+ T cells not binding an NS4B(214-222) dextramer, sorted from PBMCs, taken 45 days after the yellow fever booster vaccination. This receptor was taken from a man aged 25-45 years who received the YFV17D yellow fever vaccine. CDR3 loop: CASSIYQETGELFF. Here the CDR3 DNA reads TGTGCCAGTAGTATTTATCAGGAGACCGGGGAGCTGTTTTTT.